This record looks at one T cell receptor (beta chain) sequence and its context. Germline V gene lookup returns CDR1 KGHSH and CDR2 LQKENI. The CDR3 is 17 residues long. V dropped 3 bases and J dropped 10; count of bases not matched to a gene: 12. Authors' processing steps: Estimated nucleated cell counts came from reference gene primer amplification. Clones were sequenced by immunoSEQ multiplex PCR, and TCRdb holds only the in-frame ones, with some missing. The DNA was the basis for D and trimming; V, J and clone size are from that table. The sample contains around 100,000 clones, approximately 89% of which appear only once. The sample comes from a study of blood T cell repertoires in COVID-19. Whole-study context: The cDNA or gDNA used as material had been derived from T cells, B-cell-depleted T cells, or PBMCs.

This chain joins TRBV18 and TRBJ2-1; 13 positions agree with TRBD2. What was sequenced was peripheral blood. The clonotype originates from a woman older than 75 in a cohort sampled during active COVID-19. Written as DNA, the CDR3 is TGTGCCAGCTCACCCGGGTCACCGGGACTAGCGGGAAGAGAGCAGTTCTTC. Translated: CASSPGSPGLAGREQFF.